The clone carrying this T cell receptor (beta chain) showed up just a few times. Then a second PCR, running roughly 7 to 11 cycles, was carried out with a sample-barcoded 5' primer and a J-beta primer mix. In TCRdb, the 5' RACE reads were re-called with MiXCR into one record per CDR3 protein. The sample lists some 900,000 distinct CDR3 sequences, about 48% seen once, with 13% in the top ten. The sample comes from a study of blood T cells in healthy people across ages. The CDR3 has 14 residues. Trimming left V 3 bases short and J 0 bases short, with 8 bases between. Caucasian, healthy and from Russia, the donors were aged between 6 and 90. Each individual donor underwent a draw of about 9.1 milliliters of peripheral blood.

Sample: blood. The sequence was collected from a man aged 25 to 45 in good health. The gene calls are TRBV12-3 or TRBV12-4 and TRBJ1-2; D is uncertain. CDR3: CASSFGRANYGYTF. The CDR3 DNA sequence: TGTGCCAGCAGTTTCGGCAGAGCTAACTATGGCTACACCTTC.